The rows below give T cell receptor beta chains drawn from one sample of a study of Graves' ophthalmopathy and Graves' hyperthyroidism. TCRdb re-called the multiplex PCR reads through MiXCR, storing one row per CDR3 protein. This table has around 1.1 million distinct CDR3 sequences, 35% to 40% appearing once. Sample: peripheral blood or thyroid tissue (not recorded which). All receptors derive from an adult man with Graves' hyperthyroidism. Each CDR3 is given with its conserved first and last residue. D genes are given only for firm matches. Clone sizes are given selectively: once, few, many, or a class where the clone is expanded.

D gene | clone size | J gene | V gene | CDR3 DNA | CDR3 protein
TRBD1 | few | TRBJ2-7 | TRBV20-1 | TGCAGTGCTAGAGAGGGCAGGGGGATCTCCTACGAGCAGTACTTC | CSAREGRGISYEQYF
- | few | TRBJ2-3 | TRBV7-8 | TGTGCCAGCAGCTTATGGACCGAGAGCACAGATACGCAGTATTTT | CASSLWTESTDTQYF
- | many | TRBJ2-7 | TRBV20-1 | TGCAGTGCTAGTCCCTTAGAATCAAGCTACGAGCAGTACTTC | CSASPLESSYEQYF
TRBD1 | - | TRBJ1-1 | TRBV29-1 | TGCAGCGTTTTGAACAGGGGGGTGAACACTGAAGCTTTCTTT | CSVLNRGVNTEAFF
- | many | TRBJ1-2 | TRBV28 | TGTGCCAGCAGACATCGACGGGGCAGGGAGGGCTATGGCTACACCTTC | CASRHRRGREGYGYTF
TRBD1 | few | TRBJ1-5 | TRBV7-8 | TGTGCTAGACGGACAGGTCGCAATCAGCCCCAGCATTTT | CARRTGRNQPQHF
TRBD1 | - | TRBJ2-5 | TRBV2 | TGTGCCAGCGCAGGACGGGGACAGGATACCCAGTACTTC | CASAGRGQDTQYF
TRBD2 | - | TRBJ2-2 | TRBV7-8 | TGTGCCAGCAGCCCAGGGGTGGCGGGGGGTAATACCGGGGAGCTGTTTTTT | CASSPGVAGGNTGELFF
- | - | TRBJ2-7 | TRBV7-2 | TGTGCCAGCAGCTTAGCTCGACAGAAGGGCGGCTACGAGCAGTACTTC | CASSLARQKGGYEQYF
- | - | TRBJ2-5 | TRBV20-1 | TGCAGTGCTAGAGAAGGGTCCGACGTACAAGAGATCCAGTACTTC | CSAREGSDVQEIQYF
- | many | TRBJ2-7 | TRBV7-9 | TGTGCCAGCAGCTTAGTTGGGCAGGGAATAAATTACGAGCAGTACTTC | CASSLVGQGINYEQYF
- | many | TRBJ2-7 | TRBV9 | TGTGCCAGCAGTTCCGGACACGGAATTTCCGAGCAGTACTTC | CASSSGHGISEQYF
- | - | TRBJ2-2 | TRBV19 | TGTGCCAGTAGTACCTGGGGGACATCGAACACCGGGGAGCTGTTTTTT | CASSTWGTSNTGELFF